Sequencing of this T cell receptor (beta chain) was carried out in a study of T cells in tuberculosis. Study-level background: In South Africa, adults with active tuberculosis were compared with IGRA-negative and latently infected IGRA-positive adolescents.

Study-wide results and limits: Active tuberculosis alpha repertoires lay closer to GMM-specific TCRs than controls'.

Here immunoSEQ multiplex PCR was the method, and the copy in TCRdb shows in-frame clones only, minus some. The sample has 20,000 to 25,000 clones, roughly 95% seen once; the top ten hold approximately 8.8%. Trimming removed 6 bases from V and 1 base from J; junction bases left unmatched: 5. The CDR3 has 14 residues. The germline V gene encodes CDR1 MNHEY and CDR2 SVGAGI. To note about this clone: No antigen is known for it.

On average about 92,000 T cells per donor were immunosequenced. This TCR was sampled from a donor between 10 and 35 years old with latent tuberculosis or without tuberculosis infection. The sequenced sample consisted of PBMCs. The V call is TRBV6-5, the J call TRBJ1-1; TRBD1 agrees at 7 bases. Written as DNA, the CDR3 is TGTGCCAGCAGCCGACGACAGGGGAACACTGAAGCTTTCTTT. The encoded protein is CASSRRQGNTEAFF.